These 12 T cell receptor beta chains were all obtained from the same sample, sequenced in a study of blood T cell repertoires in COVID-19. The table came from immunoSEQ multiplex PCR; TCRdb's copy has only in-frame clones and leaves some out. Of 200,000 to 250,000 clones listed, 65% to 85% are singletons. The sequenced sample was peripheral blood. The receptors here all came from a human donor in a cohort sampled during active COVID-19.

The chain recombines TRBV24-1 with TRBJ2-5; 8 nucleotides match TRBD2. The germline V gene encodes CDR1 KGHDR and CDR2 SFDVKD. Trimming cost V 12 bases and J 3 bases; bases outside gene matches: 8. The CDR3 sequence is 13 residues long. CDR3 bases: TGTGCCTCGGGAGGGGTCGGGGAAGAGACCCAGTACTTC. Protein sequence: CASGGVGEETQYF.

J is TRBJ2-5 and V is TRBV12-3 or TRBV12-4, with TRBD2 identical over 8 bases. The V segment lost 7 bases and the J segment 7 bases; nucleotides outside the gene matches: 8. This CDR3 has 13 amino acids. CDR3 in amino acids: CASMGRGGRTQYF. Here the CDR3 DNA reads TGTGCCAGCATGGGTCGCGGGGGGAGGACCCAGTACTTC.

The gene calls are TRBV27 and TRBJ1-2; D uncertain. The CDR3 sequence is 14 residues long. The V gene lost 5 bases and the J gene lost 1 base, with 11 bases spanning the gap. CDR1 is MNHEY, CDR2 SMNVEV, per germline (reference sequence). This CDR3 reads CASSGSGINYGYTF. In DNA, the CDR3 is TGTGCCAGCAGTGGCTCCGGGATTAACTATGGCTACACCTTC.

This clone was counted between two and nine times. DNA for the CDR3: TGTGCCAGCAGGGACGGGACTAGCTTGAGTGAGCAGTTCTTC. It yields the protein CASRDGTSLSEQFF. The chain joins TRBV18 to TRBJ2-1; 9 bases map to TRBD2. Germline loops: CDR1 KGHSH, CDR2 LQKENI. Trimming removed 8 bases from V and 9 bases from J; junction bases left unmatched: 11. CDR3 length equals 14 residues.

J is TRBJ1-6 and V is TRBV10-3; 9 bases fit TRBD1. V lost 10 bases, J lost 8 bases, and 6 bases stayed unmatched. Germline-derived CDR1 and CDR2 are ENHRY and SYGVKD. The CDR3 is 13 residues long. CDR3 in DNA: TGTGCCAACAAACAGGGGGCGGATTCACCCCTCCACTTT. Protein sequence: CANKQGADSPLHF.

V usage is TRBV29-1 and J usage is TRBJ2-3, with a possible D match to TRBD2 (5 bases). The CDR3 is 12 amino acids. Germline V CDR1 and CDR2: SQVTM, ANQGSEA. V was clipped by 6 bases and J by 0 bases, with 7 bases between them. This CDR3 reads CSVADSTDTQYF. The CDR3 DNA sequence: TGCAGCGTAGCGGATAGCACAGATACGCAGTATTTT.

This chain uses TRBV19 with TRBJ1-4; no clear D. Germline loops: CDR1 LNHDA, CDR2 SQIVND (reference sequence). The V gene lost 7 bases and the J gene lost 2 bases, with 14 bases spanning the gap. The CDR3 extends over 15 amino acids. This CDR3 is CASNSRVGTNEKLFF. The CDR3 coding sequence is TGTGCCAGTAATAGCCGGGTCGGGACTAATGAAAAACTGTTTTTT. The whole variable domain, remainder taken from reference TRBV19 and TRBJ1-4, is DGGITQSPKYLFRKEGQNVTLSCEQNLNHDAMYWYRQDPGQGLRLIYYSQIVNDFQKGDIAEGYSVSREKKESFPLTVTSAQKNPTAFYLCASNSRVGTNEKLFFGSGTQLSVL.

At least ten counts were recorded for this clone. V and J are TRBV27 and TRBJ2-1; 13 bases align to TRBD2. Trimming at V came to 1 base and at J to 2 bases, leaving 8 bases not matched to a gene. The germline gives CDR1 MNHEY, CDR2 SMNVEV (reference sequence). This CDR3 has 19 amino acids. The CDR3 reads CASSLFGLAGATPYNEQFF. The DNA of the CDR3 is TGTGCCAGCAGTTTATTCGGACTAGCGGGAGCCACTCCCTACAATGAGCAGTTCTTC.

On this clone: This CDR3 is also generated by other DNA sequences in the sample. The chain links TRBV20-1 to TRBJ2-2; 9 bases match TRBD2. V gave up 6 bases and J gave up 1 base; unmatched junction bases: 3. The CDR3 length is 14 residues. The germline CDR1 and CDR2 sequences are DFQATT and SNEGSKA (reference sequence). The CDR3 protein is CSASSGGNTGELFF. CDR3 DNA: TGCAGTGCAAGTAGCGGGGGGAACACCGGGGAGCTGTTTTTT.

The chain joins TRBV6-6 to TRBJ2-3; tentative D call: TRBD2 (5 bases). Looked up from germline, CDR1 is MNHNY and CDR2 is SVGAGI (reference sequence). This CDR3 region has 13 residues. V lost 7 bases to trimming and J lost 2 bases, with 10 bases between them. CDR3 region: CASTREFTDTQYF. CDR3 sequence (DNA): TGTGCCAGCACCCGGGAATTCACAGATACGCAGTATTTT.

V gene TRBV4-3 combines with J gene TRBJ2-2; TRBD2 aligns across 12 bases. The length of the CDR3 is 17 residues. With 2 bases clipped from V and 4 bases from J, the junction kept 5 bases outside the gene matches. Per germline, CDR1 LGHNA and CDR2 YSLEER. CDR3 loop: CASSQSPSGGATGELFF. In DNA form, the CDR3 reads TGCGCCAGCAGCCAATCCCCTAGCGGGGGGGCCACCGGGGAGCTGTTTTTT.

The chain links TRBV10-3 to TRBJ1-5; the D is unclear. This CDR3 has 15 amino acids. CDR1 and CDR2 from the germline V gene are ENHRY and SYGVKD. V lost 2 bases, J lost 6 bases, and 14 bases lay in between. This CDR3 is CAISEIIGGGQPQHF. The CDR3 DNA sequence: TGTGCCATCAGTGAGATAATCGGCGGAGGTCAGCCCCAGCATTTT.